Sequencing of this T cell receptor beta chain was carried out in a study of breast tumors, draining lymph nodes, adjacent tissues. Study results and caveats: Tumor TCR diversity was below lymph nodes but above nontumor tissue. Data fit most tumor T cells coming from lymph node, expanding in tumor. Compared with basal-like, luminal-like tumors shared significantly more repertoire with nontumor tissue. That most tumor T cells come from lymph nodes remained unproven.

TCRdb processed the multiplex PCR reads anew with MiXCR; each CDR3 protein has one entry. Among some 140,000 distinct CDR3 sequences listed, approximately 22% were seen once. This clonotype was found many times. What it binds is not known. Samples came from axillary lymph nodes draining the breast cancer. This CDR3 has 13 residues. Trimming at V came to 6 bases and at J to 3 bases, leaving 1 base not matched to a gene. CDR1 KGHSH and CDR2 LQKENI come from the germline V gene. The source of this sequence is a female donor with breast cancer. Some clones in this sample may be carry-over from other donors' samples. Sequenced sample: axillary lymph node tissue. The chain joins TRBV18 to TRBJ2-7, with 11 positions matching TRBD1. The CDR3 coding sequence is TGTGCCAGCTCGGGACAGGGGGACTACGAGCAGTACTTC. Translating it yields CASSGQGDYEQYF.